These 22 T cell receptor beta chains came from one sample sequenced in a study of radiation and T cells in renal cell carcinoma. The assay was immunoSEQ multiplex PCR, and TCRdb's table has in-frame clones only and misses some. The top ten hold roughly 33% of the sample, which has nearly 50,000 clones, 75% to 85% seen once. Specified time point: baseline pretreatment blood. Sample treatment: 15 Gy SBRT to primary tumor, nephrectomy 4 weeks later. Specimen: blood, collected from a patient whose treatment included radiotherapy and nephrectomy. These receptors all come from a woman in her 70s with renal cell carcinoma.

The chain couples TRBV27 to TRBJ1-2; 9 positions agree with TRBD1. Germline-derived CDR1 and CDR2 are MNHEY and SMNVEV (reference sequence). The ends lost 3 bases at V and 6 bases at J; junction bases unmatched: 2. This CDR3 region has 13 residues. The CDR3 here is CASSFRQGDGYTF. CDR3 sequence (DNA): TGTGCCAGCAGTTTTAGACAGGGGGATGGCTACACCTTC.

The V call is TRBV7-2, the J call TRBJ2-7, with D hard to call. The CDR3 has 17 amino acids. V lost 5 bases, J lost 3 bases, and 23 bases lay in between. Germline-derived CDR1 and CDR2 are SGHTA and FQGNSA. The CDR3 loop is CASSPPISPTGVYEQYF. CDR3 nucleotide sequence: TGTGCCAGCAGCCCCCCAATAAGTCCAACCGGAGTCTACGAGCAGTACTTC.

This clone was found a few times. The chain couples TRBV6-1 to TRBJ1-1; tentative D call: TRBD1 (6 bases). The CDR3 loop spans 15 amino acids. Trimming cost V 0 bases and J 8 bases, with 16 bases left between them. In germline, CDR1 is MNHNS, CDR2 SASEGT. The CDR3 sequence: CASSEAPGQVGEAFF. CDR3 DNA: TGTGCCAGCAGTGAAGCCCCGGGACAAGTCGGGGAAGCTTTCTTT.

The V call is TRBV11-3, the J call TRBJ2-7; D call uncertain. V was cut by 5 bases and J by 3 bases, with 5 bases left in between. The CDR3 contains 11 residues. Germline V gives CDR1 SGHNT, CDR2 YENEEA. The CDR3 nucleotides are TGTGCCAGCAGCCCCCGCTACGAGCAGTACTTC. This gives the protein CASSPRYEQYF.

The CDR3 reads CASRDGEAFF. DNA for the CDR3: TGTGCCAGCAGGGACGGTGAAGCTTTCTTT. The rearrangement links TRBV6-1 to TRBJ1-1, with D uncertain. This CDR3 comprises 10 residues. The V gene lost 6 bases and the J gene lost 7 bases, with 6 bases spanning the gap. The germline V gene encodes CDR1 MNHNS and CDR2 SASEGT.

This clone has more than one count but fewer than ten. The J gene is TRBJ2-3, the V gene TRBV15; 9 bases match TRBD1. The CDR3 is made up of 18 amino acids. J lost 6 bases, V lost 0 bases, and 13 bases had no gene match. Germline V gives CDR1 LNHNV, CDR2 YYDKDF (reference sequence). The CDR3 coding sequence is TGTGCCACCAGCAGAGATGTGGCTGGGACAGGGTTGGGGGATACGCAGTATTTT. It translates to CATSRDVAGTGLGDTQYF.

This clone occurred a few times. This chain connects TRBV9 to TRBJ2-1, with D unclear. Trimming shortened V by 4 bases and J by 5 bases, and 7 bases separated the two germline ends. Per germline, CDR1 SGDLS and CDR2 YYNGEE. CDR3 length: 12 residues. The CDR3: CASSKTDNEQFF. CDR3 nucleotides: TGTGCCAGCAGCAAAACGGACAATGAGCAGTTCTTC.

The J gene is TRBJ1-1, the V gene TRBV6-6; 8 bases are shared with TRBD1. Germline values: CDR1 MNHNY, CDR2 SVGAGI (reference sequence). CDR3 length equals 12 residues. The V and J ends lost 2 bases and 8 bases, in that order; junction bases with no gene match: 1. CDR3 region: CASSYNRGEAFF. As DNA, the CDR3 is TGTGCCAGCAGTTACAACAGGGGGGAAGCTTTCTTT.

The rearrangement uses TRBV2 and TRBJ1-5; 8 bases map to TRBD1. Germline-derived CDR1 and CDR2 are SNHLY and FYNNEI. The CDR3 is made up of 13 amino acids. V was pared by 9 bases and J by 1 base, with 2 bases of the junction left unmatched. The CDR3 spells CASDRGSNQPQHF. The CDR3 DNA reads TGTGCCAGTGACAGGGGAAGCAATCAGCCCCAGCATTTT.

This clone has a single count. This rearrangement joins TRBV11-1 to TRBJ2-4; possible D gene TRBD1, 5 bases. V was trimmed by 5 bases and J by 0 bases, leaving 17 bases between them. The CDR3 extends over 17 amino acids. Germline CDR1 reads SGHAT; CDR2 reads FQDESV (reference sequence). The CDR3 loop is CASSNIGRELAKNIQYF. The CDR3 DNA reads TGTGCCAGCAGCAATATCGGCAGGGAACTAGCCAAAAACATTCAGTACTTC.

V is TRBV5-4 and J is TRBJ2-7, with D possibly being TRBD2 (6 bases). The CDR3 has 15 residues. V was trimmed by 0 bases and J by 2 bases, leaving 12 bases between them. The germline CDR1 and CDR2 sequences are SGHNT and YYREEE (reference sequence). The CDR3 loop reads CASSLARGEAYEQYF. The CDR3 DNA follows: TGTGCCAGCAGCTTGGCGCGCGGGGAAGCCTACGAGCAGTACTTC.

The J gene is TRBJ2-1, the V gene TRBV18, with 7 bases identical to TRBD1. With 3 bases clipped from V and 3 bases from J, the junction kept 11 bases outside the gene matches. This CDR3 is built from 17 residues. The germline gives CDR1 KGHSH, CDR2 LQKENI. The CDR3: CASSPKEPGQYYNEQFF. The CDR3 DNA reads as TGTGCCAGCTCACCTAAAGAACCGGGACAGTACTACAATGAGCAGTTCTTC.

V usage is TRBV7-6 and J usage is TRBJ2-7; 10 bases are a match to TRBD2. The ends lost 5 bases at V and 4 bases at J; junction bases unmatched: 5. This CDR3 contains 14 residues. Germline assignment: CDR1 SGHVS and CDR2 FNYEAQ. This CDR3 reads CASSTGTSDYEQYF. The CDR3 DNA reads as TGTGCCAGCAGCACCGGGACTAGCGATTACGAGCAGTACTTC.

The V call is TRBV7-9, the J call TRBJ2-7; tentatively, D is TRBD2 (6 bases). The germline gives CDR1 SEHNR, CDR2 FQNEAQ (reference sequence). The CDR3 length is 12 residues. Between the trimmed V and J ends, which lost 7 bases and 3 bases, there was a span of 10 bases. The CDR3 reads CASTRDFYEQYF. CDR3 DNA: TGTGCCAGCACCAGGGACTTCTACGAGCAGTACTTC.

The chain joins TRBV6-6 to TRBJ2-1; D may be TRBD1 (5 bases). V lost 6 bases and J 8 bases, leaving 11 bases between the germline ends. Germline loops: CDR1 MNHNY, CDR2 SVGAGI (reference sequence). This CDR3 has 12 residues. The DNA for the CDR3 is TGTGCCAGCAGAGGCAGGGATTATGAGCAGTTCTTC. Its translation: CASRGRDYEQFF.

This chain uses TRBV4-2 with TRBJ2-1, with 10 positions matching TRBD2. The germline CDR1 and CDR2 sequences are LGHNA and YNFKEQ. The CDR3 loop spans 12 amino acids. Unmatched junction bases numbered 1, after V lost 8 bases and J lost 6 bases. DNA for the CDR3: TGTGCCAGCGCTAGCGGGGGCAATGAGCAGTTCTTC. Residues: CASASGGNEQFF.

This chain's CDR3 is CASSNSGTTGELFF. For the CDR3, the DNA is TGTGCCAGTAGTAATAGCGGGACCACCGGGGAGCTGTTTTTT. The chain combines TRBV19 with TRBJ2-2; 8 nucleotides line up with TRBD2. J gave up 4 bases and V 4 bases, and 2 bases lay outside the gene matches. Germline-derived CDR1 and CDR2 are LNHDA and SQIVND (reference sequence). This CDR3 has 14 amino acids.

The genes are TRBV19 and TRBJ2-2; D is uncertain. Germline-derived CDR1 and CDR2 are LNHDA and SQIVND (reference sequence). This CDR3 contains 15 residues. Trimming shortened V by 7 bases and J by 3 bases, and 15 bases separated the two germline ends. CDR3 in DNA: TGTGCCAGTAAGAACAGCGAGTCACACACCGGGGAGCTGTTTTTT. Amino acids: CASKNSESHTGELFF.

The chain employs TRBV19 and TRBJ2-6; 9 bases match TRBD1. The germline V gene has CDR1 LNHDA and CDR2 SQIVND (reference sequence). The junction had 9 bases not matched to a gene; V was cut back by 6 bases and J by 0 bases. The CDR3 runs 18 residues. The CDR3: CASRAGTGSGSGANVLTF. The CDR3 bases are TGTGCCAGTAGGGCGGGGACAGGGTCAGGCTCTGGGGCCAACGTCCTGACTTTC.

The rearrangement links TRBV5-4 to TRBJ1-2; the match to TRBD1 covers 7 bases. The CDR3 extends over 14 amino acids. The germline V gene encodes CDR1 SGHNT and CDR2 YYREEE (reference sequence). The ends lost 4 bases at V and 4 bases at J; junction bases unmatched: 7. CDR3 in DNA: TGTGCCAGCAGCACAAGCGGGACAGCCTATGGCTACACCTTC. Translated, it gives CASSTSGTAYGYTF.

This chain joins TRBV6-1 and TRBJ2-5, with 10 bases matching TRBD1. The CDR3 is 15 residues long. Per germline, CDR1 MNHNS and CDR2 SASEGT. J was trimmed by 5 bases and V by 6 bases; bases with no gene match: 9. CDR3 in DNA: TGTGCCAGCAGCCGCCGGGACAGGGGAGGGGAGACCCAGTACTTC. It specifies CASSRRDRGGETQYF.

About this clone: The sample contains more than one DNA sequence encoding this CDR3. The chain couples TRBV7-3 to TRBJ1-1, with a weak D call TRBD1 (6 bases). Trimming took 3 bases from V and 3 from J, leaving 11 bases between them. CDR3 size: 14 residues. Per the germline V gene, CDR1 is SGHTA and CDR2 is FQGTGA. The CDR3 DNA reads TGTGCCAGCAGCTTGGGGGGGCTCGACACTGAAGCTTTCTTT. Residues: CASSLGGLDTEAFF.